This T cell receptor beta chain was obtained from a study of T cells in Graves' hyperthyroidism and ophthalmopathy. This clonotype was counted at least ten times. Clinicians diagnosed patients from clinical symptoms, serum thyroxine and TRAb, thyroid ultrasound and orbital computed tomography. A roughly 9.3 ml volume of fresh peripheral blood provided the PBMCs. Amplification of TCR beta CDR3 regions was performed using RNA transcripts as template. The TCR CDR3 first-round RT-PCR relied on the HTBI primer set. TCRdb reprocessed the multiplex PCR reads with MiXCR, giving one entry per CDR3 protein. The table shows about 260,000 distinct CDR3 sequences, with over 15% occurring only once. V lost 2 bases, J lost 4 bases, and 6 bases stayed unmatched. Germline loops: CDR1 SNHLY, CDR2 FYNNEI. The CDR3 contains 15 residues.

Material: blood. The sequence came from a woman between 18 and 29 years old with Graves' ophthalmopathy. J is TRBJ2-5 and V is TRBV2; 8 positions match TRBD2. This CDR3 reads CASSEPRGGGETQYF. The CDR3 DNA reads as TGTGCCAGCAGTGAACCTCGGGGGGGCGGAGAGACCCAGTACTTC.